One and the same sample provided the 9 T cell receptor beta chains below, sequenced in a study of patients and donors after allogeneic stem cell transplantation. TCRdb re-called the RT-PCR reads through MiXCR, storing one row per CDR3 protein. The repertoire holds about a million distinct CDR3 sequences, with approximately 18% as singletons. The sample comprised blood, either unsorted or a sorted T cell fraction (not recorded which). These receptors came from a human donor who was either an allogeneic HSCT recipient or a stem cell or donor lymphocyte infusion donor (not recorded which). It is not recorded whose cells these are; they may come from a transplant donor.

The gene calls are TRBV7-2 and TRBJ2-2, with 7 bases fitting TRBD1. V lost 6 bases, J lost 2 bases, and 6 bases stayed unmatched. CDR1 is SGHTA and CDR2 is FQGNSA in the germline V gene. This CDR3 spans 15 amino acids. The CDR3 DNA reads TGTGCCAGCAGGAGGGCAGGGGGAAACACCGGGGAGCTGTTTTTT. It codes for CASRRAGGNTGELFF. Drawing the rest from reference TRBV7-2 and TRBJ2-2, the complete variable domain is GAGVSQSPSNKVTEKGKDVELRCDPISGHTALYWYRQSLGQGLEFLIYFQGNSAPDKSGLPSDRFSAERTGGSVSTLTIQRTQQEDSAVYLCASRRAGGNTGELFFGEGSRLTVL.

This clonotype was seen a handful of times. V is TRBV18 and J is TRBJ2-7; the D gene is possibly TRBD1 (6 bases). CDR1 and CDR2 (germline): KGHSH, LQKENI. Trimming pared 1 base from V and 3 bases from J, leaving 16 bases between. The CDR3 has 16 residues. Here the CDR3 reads CASSPLRDARGYEQYF. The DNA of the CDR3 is TGTGCCAGCTCACCACTTAGGGACGCCAGGGGCTACGAGCAGTACTTC.

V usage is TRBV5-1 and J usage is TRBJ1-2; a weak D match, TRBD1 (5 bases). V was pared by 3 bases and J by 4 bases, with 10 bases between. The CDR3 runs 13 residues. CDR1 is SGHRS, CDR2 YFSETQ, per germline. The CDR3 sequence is CASSSRDSYGYTF. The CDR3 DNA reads TGCGCCAGCAGCTCGCGGGACTCCTATGGCTACACCTTC.

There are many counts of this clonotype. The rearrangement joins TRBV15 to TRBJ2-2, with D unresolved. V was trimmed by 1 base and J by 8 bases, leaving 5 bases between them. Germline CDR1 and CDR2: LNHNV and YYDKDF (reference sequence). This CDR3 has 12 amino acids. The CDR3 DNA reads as TGTGCCACCAGCAGAGTACGGGGGGAGCTGTTTTTT. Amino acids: CATSRVRGELFF.

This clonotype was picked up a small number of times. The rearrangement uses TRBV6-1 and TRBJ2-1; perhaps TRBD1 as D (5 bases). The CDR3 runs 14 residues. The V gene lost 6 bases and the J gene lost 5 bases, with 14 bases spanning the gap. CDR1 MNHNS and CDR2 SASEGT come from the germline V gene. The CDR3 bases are TGTGCCAGCAGCCCCAGACAGTTTCACAATGAGCAGTTCTTC. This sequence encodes CASSPRQFHNEQFF.

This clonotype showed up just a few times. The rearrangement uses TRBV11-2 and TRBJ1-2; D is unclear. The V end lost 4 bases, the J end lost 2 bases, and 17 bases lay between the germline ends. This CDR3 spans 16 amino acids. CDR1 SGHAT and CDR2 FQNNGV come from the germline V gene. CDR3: CASSSPRAGNNYGYTF. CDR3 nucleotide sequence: TGTGCCAGCAGCTCACCCCGGGCGGGGAACAACTATGGCTACACCTTC.

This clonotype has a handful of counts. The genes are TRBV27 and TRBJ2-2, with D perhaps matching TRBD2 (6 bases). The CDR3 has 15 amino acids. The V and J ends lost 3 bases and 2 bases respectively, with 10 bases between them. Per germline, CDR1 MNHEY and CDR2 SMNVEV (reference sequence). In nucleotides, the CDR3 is TGTGCCAGCAGTTTGGGACTTTTAAACACCGGGGAGCTGTTTTTT. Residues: CASSLGLLNTGELFF.

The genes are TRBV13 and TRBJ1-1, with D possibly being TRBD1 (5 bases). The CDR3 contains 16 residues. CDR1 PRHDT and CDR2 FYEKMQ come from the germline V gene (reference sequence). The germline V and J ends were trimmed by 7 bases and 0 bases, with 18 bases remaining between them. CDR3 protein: CASISPQGAMNTEAFF. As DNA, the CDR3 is TGTGCCAGCATCTCCCCCCAGGGAGCGATGAACACTGAAGCTTTCTTT.

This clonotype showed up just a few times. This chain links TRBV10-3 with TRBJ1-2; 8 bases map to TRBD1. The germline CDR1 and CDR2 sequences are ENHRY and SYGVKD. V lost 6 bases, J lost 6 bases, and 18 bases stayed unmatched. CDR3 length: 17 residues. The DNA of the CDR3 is TGTGCCATCAGCCTTTCGGGACAGGAGGCAATATTGAATGGCTACACCTTC. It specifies CAISLSGQEAILNGYTF.